Below are 6 T cell receptor beta chains sequenced from a single sample in a study of CD8 T cells in Susac syndrome. RNA totalling about 0.45 to 1 ug underwent reverse transcription with random hexamers. TCRdb analysed the immunoSEQ multiplex PCR reads with MiXCR anew, one entry per CDR3 protein. The table records under 200,000 distinct CDR3 sequences, just under 95% of them present only once. The sequenced sample consisted of CD8+ T cells from PBMCs. The receptor source for this set is a human donor with Susac syndrome.

A single count supports this clonotype. The chain carries TRBV9 and TRBJ2-1; 8 bases align to TRBD2. V shed 3 bases and J 5 bases; nucleotides not matched to a gene: 4. Germline V lookup: CDR1 SGDLS, CDR2 YYNGEE. The CDR3 extends over 14 amino acids. CDR3 region: CASSATSADNEQFF. The CDR3 DNA is TGTGCCAGCAGCGCGACTAGCGCAGACAATGAGCAGTTCTTC.

The rearrangement links TRBV29-1 to TRBJ2-7; 7 bases fit TRBD1. The CDR3 totals 13 residues. Germline assignment: CDR1 SQVTM and CDR2 ANQGSEA. Trimming at V came to 5 bases and at J to 3 bases, leaving 7 bases not matched to a gene. For the CDR3, the DNA is TGCAGCGTTTTAAGGGGACAGAACTACGAGCAGTACTTC. Translated, it gives CSVLRGQNYEQYF.

The gene calls are TRBV28 and TRBJ1-5; D is undetermined. V lost 10 bases and J lost 0, with 10 bases in between. Per the germline V gene, CDR1 is MDHEN and CDR2 is SYDVKM. The CDR3 is 13 residues long. CDR3 in DNA: TGTGCCACAGACTCGTATAGCAATCAGCCCCAGCATTTT. Protein sequence: CATDSYSNQPQHF. Supplemented by reference TRBV28 and TRBJ1-5, the full variable domain reads DVKVTQSSRYLVKRTGEKVFLECVQDMDHENMFWYRQDPGLGLRLIYFSYDVKMKEKGDIPEGYSVSREKKERFSLILESASTNQTSMYLCATDSYSNQPQHFGDGTRLSIL.

V usage is TRBV20-1 and J usage is TRBJ2-7, with a tentative D call TRBD1 (6 bases). The CDR3 extends over 14 amino acids. With 5 bases removed from V and 0 bases from J, the gap between germline ends came to 14 bases. CDR1 is DFQATT and CDR2 is SNEGSKA in the germline V gene (reference sequence). The CDR3 is CSAPPRTASYEQYF. The CDR3 nucleotides read TGCAGTGCTCCTCCGAGGACAGCCTCCTACGAGCAGTACTTC.

The V and J genes are TRBV5-1 and TRBJ2-1, with 10 nucleotides matching TRBD2. Germline trimming cut 6 bases from V and 6 bases from J; bases unmatched to any gene: 9. The V gene's germline CDR1 is SGHRS and CDR2 YFSETQ. The length of the CDR3 is 15 residues. The CDR3 region is CASTPSGGAVNEQFF. The CDR3 DNA is TGCGCCAGCACCCCCAGCGGGGGGGCCGTCAATGAGCAGTTCTTC.

The CDR3 DNA follows: TGCAGTGCTAGAGATAGGCAGCGGGAGGGCACCGGGGAGCTGTTTTTT. It specifies CSARDRQREGTGELFF. This chain joins TRBV20-1 and TRBJ2-2, with 10 bases fitting TRBD2. Germline-derived CDR1 and CDR2 are DFQATT and SNEGSKA (reference sequence). V was clipped by 0 bases and J by 4 bases; unmatched bases: 5. The CDR3 covers 16 residues.